This T cell receptor beta chain was sequenced in a study of blood T cell repertoires in COVID-19. Study in general: The study drew acute and convalescent COVID-19 samples from the United States, Italy and Spain. The analysed material was cDNA or gDNA that came from T cells, B-cell-depleted T cells, or PBMCs.

Original processing methods: Reference gene primer amplification in the assay estimated nucleated cell counts. Clones were sequenced by immunoSEQ multiplex PCR, and TCRdb holds only the in-frame ones, with some missing. V and J calls and clone size follow that table, whereas D and trimming were derived from the DNA. This sample carries 50,000 to 55,000 clones, 80% to 90% of them seen once, and the ten largest clones take more than 3.5%. The sequencing sample was made of peripheral blood. This receptor was taken from a man between 45 and 60 years old with acute or convalescent COVID-19.

The CDR3 loop is CASSLRSGPYNEQFF. The CDR3 nucleotides read TGTGCCAGCAGTTTACGCAGCGGTCCCTACAATGAGCAGTTCTTC. The V gene is TRBV27, the J gene TRBJ2-1, with D tentatively TRBD2 (5 bases). V lost 2 bases and J 2 bases, leaving 10 bases between the germline ends. The CDR3 spans 15 residues. The germline V gene has CDR1 MNHEY and CDR2 SMNVEV (reference sequence).